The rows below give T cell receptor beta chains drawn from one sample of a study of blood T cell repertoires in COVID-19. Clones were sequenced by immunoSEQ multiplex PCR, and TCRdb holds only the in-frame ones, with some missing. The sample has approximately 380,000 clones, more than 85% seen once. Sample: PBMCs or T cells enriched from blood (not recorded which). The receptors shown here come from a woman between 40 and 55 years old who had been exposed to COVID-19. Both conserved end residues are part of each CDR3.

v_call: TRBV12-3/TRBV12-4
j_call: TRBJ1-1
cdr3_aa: CASSRDRYTEAFF

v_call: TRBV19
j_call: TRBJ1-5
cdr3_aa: CASSYRGPARNSNQPQHF

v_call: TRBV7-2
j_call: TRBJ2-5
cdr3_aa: CASSAGRVIETQYF

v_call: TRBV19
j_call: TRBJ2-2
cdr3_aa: CASSINGMGLTNTGELFF

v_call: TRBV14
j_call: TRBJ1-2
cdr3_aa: CASSQGQAYGYTF

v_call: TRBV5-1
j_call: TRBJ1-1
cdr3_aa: CASSLGQGQEAFF

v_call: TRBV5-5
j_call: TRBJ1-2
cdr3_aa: CASSLEGGRGYTF

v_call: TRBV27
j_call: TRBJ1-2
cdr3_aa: CASSPRTGSVYGYTF

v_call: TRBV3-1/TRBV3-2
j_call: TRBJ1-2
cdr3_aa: CASSQIQGSRGYTF

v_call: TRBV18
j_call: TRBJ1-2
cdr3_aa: CASSEQGTNYGYTF

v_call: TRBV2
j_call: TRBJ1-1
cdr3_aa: CASSQREAFF

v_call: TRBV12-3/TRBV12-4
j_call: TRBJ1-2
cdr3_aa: CASSPRGGYTF

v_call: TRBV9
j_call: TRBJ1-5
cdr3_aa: CASSVGAGGGNQPQHF

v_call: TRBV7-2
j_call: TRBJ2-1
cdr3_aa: CASSPVRRGNEQFF

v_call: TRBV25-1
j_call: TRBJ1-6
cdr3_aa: CASSDPAGARSPLHF

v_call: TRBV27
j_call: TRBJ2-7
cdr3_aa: CASSSPTSGRFEQYF

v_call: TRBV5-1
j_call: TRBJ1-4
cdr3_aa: CARNRQGVKLFF

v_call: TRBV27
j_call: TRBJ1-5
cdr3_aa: CASSPRQGFQPQHF

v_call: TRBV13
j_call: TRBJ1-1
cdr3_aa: CASSLGLTGEAFF

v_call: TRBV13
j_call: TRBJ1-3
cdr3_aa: CASSLRDLSGNTIYF

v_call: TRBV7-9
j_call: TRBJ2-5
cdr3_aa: CASSLARTGEGWTQYF

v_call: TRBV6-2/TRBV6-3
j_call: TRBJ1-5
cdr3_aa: CASSSQGNQPQHF

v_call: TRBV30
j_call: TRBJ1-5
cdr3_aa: CAWSGQPNQPQHF

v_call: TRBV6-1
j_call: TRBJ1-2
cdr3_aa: CASSEYRVFNYGYTF

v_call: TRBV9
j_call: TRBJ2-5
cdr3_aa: CASSVGGWGETQYF

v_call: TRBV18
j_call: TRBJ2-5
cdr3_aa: CASSDRVQETQYF

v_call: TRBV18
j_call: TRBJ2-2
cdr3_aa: CASSQGGPANTGELFF

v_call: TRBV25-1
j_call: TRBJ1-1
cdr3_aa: CATREDTEAFF

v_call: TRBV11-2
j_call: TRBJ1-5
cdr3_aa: CASSLAGLNQPQHF

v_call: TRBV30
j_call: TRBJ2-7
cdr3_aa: CAWSVGPGTDYEQYF

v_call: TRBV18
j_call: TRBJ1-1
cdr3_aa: CASSRDRVAEAFF

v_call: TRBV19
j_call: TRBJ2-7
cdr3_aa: CASSIAGKRAYEQYF

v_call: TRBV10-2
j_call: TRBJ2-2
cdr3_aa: CASSRTSGANTGELFF

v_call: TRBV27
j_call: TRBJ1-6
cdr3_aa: CASSTPGGWGAENSPLHF

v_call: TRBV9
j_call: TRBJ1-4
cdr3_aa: CASSVSQGDEKLFF

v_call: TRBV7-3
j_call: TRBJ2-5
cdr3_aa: CASSLLGQQETQYF

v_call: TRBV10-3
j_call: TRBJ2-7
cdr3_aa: CAISEVSGSYEQYF

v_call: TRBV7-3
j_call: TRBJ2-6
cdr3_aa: CASSPSGTASGANVLTF

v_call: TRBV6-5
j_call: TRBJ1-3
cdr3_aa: CASSPFGGTGNTIYF

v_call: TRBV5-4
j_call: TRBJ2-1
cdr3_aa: CASSFLQVPLEQYNEQFF

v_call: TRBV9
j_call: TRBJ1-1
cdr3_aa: CASSVDAGPTEAFF

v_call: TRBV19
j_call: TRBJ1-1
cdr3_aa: CASSILGGTEAFF

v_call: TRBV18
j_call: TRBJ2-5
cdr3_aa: CASSPRTIQETQYF

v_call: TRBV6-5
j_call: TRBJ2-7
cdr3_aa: CATTPGERAAEQYF